Listed here is a single T cell receptor (beta chain). The antigen remains unidentified. The germline V gene has CDR1 LNHDA and CDR2 SQIVND (reference sequence). The trim removed 5 bases at V and 10 bases at J, leaving 12 bases unmatched. This CDR3 spans 15 amino acids. The data belong to a study of graft-versus-host responses after intestinal transplantation. About the study: In this cohort, recipients had multivisceral, liver-intestinal, or isolated intestinal transplants. All recipients got anti-thymocyte globulin induction, then tacrolimus and steroids for approximately 3 years. The study's findings and limits: Early after transplant, HvG clones declined as circulating GvH clones peaked.

Here immunoSEQ multiplex PCR was the method, and the copy in TCRdb shows in-frame clones only, minus some. The table has tens of thousands of clones, roughly 92% seen once. This rearrangement joins TRBV19 to TRBJ2-1; 9 bases align to TRBD2. Sequenced material: unstimulated CD4+ T cells sorted from spleen or lymph node cells, taken before intestinal transplant. The TCR sequence derives from a human donor who received an intestinal transplant. As DNA, the CDR3 is TGTGCCAGTAGTTTACCGGGACTAGCTATCGGAGAGCAGTTCTTC. As protein: CASSLPGLAIGEQFF.